One sample yielded the 24 T cell receptor beta chains listed below, sequenced in a study of T-cell memory formation after mild COVID-19. One entry per CDR3 protein results from TCRdb running MiXCR on the 5' RACE reads. The sample gives roughly 580,000 distinct CDR3 sequences, roughly 17% of which show up once; approximately 12% is in the top ten. Sequenced sample: PBMCs or a T cell subset sorted from them (not recorded which). The receptors derive from an adult woman who had mild COVID-19 (a few samples of this study predate the infection). Cell type and time point are not known.

This clonotype was seen only a few times. The chain is built from TRBV6-2 or TRBV6-3 and TRBJ2-1; TRBD2 matches at 10 bases. Germline CDR1 is MNHEY and CDR2 is SVGEGT. The CDR3 consists of 13 residues. The V and J ends lost 7 bases and 8 bases, in that order; junction bases with no gene match: 5. The CDR3, as DNA: TGTGCCAGCATGGCTAGCGGGGGCCATGAGCAGTTCTTC. Amino acid sequence: CASMASGGHEQFF.

CDR3 sequence (DNA): TGTGCCAGCTCACCGGGCGACAGGGCCACCTACAATGAGCAGTTCTTC. It translates to CASSPGDRATYNEQFF. This sequence joins TRBV18 and TRBJ2-1, with 7 bases fitting TRBD1. V dropped 3 bases and J dropped 2; count of bases not matched to a gene: 7. This CDR3 has 16 residues. Germline V gene lookup returns CDR1 KGHSH and CDR2 LQKENI.

This chain links TRBV6-1 with TRBJ2-1; 11 bases align to TRBD1. The V gene's germline CDR1 is MNHNS and CDR2 SASEGT. This CDR3 has 16 residues. V was pared by 4 bases and J by 6 bases, with 8 bases of the junction left unmatched. CDR3 protein: CASSVPPGTGGNEQFF. In DNA, the CDR3 is TGTGCCAGCAGTGTCCCCCCCGGGACAGGGGGCAATGAGCAGTTCTTC.

The table lists this clonotype with a few counts. The chain employs TRBV5-1 and TRBJ2-1; D is undetermined. The CDR3 is 11 amino acids. Germline CDR1 reads SGHRS; CDR2 reads YFSETQ. Trimming removed 10 bases at V and 9 bases at J, with 14 bases between. The CDR3 DNA reads TGCGCCGTAAGCTCTGGGTTTGAGCAGTTCTTC. It translates to CAVSSGFEQFF. The variable domain in full, completed from reference TRBV5-1 and TRBJ2-1, reads KAGVTQTPRYLIKTRGQQVTLSCSPISGHRSVSWYQQTPGQGLQFLFEYFSETQRNKGNFPGRFSGRQFSNSRSEMNVSTLELGDSALYLCAVSSGFEQFFGPGTRLTVL.

The chain has TRBV7-3 and TRBJ2-2; D not resolved. The CDR3 has 15 residues. V shed 2 bases and J shed 8 bases, with 15 bases lying between them. The germline V gene encodes CDR1 SGHTA and CDR2 FQGTGA. CDR3 loop: CASSLGPLGNGELFF. CDR3 DNA: TGTGCCAGCAGCTTAGGCCCATTGGGTAATGGGGAGCTGTTTTTT.

J is TRBJ2-7 and V is TRBV20-1; 11 bases align to TRBD2. Trimming took 6 bases from V and 4 from J; bases not matched to a gene: 2. The CDR3 loop spans 12 amino acids. Germline-derived CDR1 and CDR2 are DFQATT and SNEGSKA (reference sequence). CDR3 protein: CSAGTSGYEQYF. The DNA for the CDR3 is TGCAGTGCCGGGACTAGCGGATACGAGCAGTACTTC.

This clonotype was observed many times. V and J are TRBV7-2 and TRBJ2-7, with D perhaps TRBD2 (5 bases). CDR3 length equals 14 residues. The germline V gene has CDR1 SGHTA and CDR2 FQGNSA. V gave up 0 bases and J gave up 3 bases, with 9 bases separating them. The CDR3 loop is CASSLASGVYEQYF. The CDR3 DNA reads as TGTGCCAGCAGCTTAGCGTCCGGGGTCTACGAGCAGTACTTC.

This chain connects TRBV6-6 to TRBJ2-7, with D tentatively TRBD1 (5 bases). The V gene lost 2 bases and the J gene lost 6 bases, with 14 bases spanning the gap. The germline V gene has CDR1 MNHNY and CDR2 SVGAGI (reference sequence). This CDR3 has 14 amino acids. The CDR3 nucleotides are TGTGCCAGCAGTTACCCTCAGGGTGCAGGCGAGCAGTACTTC. The encoded protein is CASSYPQGAGEQYF.

This clonotype was seen ten or more times. The chain recombines TRBV7-8 with TRBJ1-5; a weak D match, TRBD1 (6 bases). The CDR3 loop spans 16 amino acids. CDR1 SGHVS and CDR2 FQNEAQ come from the germline V gene. Trimming removed 1 base at V and 0 bases at J, with 10 bases between. CDR3 region: CASSLVGQRSNQPQHF. For the CDR3, the DNA is TGTGCCAGCAGCTTAGTTGGACAGCGTAGCAATCAGCCCCAGCATTTT. Variable domain in full (rest from reference TRBV7-8 and TRBJ1-5): GAGVSQSPRYKVAKRGQDVALRCDPISGHVSLFWYQQALGQGPEFLTYFQNEAQLDKSGLPSDRFFAERPEGSVSTLKIQRTQQEDSAVYLCASSLVGQRSNQPQHFGDGTRLSIL.

This clonotype was picked up many times. The genes are TRBV7-9 and TRBJ1-6, with D tentatively TRBD1 (5 bases). Germline loops: CDR1 SEHNR, CDR2 FQNEAQ (reference sequence). The CDR3 is 14 amino acids. V was clipped by 3 bases and J by 5 bases, with 8 bases between them. The CDR3 nucleotides read TGTGCCAGCAGCTTTGACAGAGATAATTCACCCCTCCACTTT. It translates to CASSFDRDNSPLHF.

J is TRBJ2-7 and V is TRBV20-1; D is possibly TRBD2 (7 bases). This CDR3 is 14 amino acids long. V was pared by 6 bases and J by 2 bases, with 17 bases between. In germline, CDR1 is DFQATT, CDR2 SNEGSKA (reference sequence). CDR3 nucleotides: TGCAGTGCCAGTACGGAGGGGGGGCCCTACGAGCAGTACTTC. Translated: CSASTEGGPYEQYF.

The genes are TRBV5-1 and TRBJ2-1, with TRBD2 as a possible D gene (6 bases). The V end was cut by 4 bases, the J end by 10 bases, with 18 bases between. The CDR3 sequence is 14 residues long. Germline values: CDR1 SGHRS, CDR2 YFSETQ. This CDR3 reads CASSLHGALAEQFF. The CDR3 nucleotides are TGCGCCAGCAGCCTCCATGGAGCACTAGCAGAGCAGTTCTTC.

Many counts were recorded for this clonotype. This chain's CDR3 is CASSLRQGQGNQPQHF. In DNA, the CDR3 is TGTGCCAGCAGCTTGCGGCAGGGGCAGGGCAATCAGCCCCAGCATTTT. The chain uses TRBV5-5 and TRBJ1-5; D perhaps matches TRBD1 (6 bases). The CDR3 sequence is 16 residues long. V was trimmed by 1 base and J by 2 bases, leaving 13 bases between them. Germline assignment: CDR1 SGHKS and CDR2 YYEKEE (reference sequence). The variable domain in full, completed from reference TRBV5-5 and TRBJ1-5, reads DAGVTQSPTHLIKTRGQQVTLRCSPISGHKSVSWYQQVLGQGPQFIFQYYEKEERGRGNFPDRFSARQFPNYSSELNVNALLLGDSALYLCASSLRQGQGNQPQHFGDGTRLSIL.

This clonotype was seen a few times. A single base separates this from a much larger clone, so it may be a read error. J is TRBJ2-5 and V is TRBV5-1; unclear D gene. Trimming cost V 0 bases and J 4 bases, with 4 bases left between them. There are 12 residues in the CDR3. CDR1 and CDR2 from the germline V gene are SGHRS and YFSETQ. This CDR3 reads CASSLEVETQYF. The CDR3 DNA is TGCGCCAGCAGCTTGGAGGTAGAGACCCAGTACTTC.

The genes are TRBV4-3 and TRBJ1-1, with a weak D call TRBD1 (5 bases). CDR1 is LGHNA and CDR2 is YSLEER in the germline V gene. The CDR3 consists of 14 residues. Trimming pared 8 bases from V and 3 bases from J, leaving 16 bases between. CDR3 amino acids: CASGMGPTDTEAFF. DNA of the CDR3: TGCGCCAGCGGAATGGGACCGACGGACACTGAAGCTTTCTTT.

The chain has TRBV12-3 or TRBV12-4 and TRBJ1-1; D is uncertain. This CDR3 spans 13 amino acids. Trimming stripped 7 bases from V and 9 bases from J, with 18 bases between. The CDR3 protein is CASTERAAIKAFF. CDR3 bases: TGTGCCAGCACAGAAAGGGCGGCGATAAAAGCTTTCTTT.

The V gene is TRBV7-2, the J gene TRBJ2-7; maybe TRBD2 (6 bases). Germline CDR1 reads SGHTA; CDR2 reads FQGNSA. This CDR3 has 14 residues. V shed 5 bases and J shed 5 bases, with 16 bases lying between them. CDR3 in amino acids: CASSPPPASDEQYF. The DNA of the CDR3 is TGTGCCAGCAGCCCGCCCCCGGCTAGCGACGAGCAGTACTTC. Full variable domain (rest looked up from reference TRBV7-2 and TRBJ2-7): GAGVSQSPSNKVTEKGKDVELRCDPISGHTALYWYRQSLGQGLEFLIYFQGNSAPDKSGLPSDRFSAERTGGSVSTLTIQRTQQEDSAVYLCASSPPPASDEQYFGPGTRLTVT.

This chain connects TRBV7-2 to TRBJ2-3; D is unclear. Germline V gene data show CDR1 as SGHTA and CDR2 as FQGNSA. V lost 1 base, J lost 2 bases, and 10 bases lay in between. This CDR3 region has 15 residues. CDR3 in DNA: TGTGCCAGCAGCTTAGTAAATAGTGCCACAGATACGCAGTATTTT. Translation gives CASSLVNSATDTQYF.

This chain joins TRBV20-1 and TRBJ2-1; 9 nucleotides match TRBD2. This CDR3 is 15 amino acids long. The germline CDR1 and CDR2 sequences are DFQATT and SNEGSKA (reference sequence). V shed 1 base, J shed 8 bases, and the junction held 9 bases outside the gene matches. In nucleotides, the CDR3 is TGCAGTGCTAGAGGGGGGACTAGCTTTCGGGATGAGCAGTTCTTC. Translation: CSARGGTSFRDEQFF.

The CDR3 region is CASTDLFAGEAFF. The CDR3 bases are TGTGCCAGCACCGATTTATTTGCCGGTGAAGCTTTCTTT. The chain has TRBV3-1 and TRBJ1-1, with unresolved D. The germline V and J ends were trimmed by 7 bases and 7 bases, with 16 bases remaining between them. The CDR3 sequence is 13 residues long. Per germline, CDR1 LGHDT and CDR2 YNNKEL (reference sequence).

The V call is TRBV7-9, the J call TRBJ1-1; D uncertain. V was cut by 8 bases and J by 4 bases, with 14 bases left in between. CDR3 size: 13 residues. Per the germline V gene, CDR1 is SEHNR and CDR2 is FQNEAQ (reference sequence). The CDR3, as DNA: TGTGCCAGCGAAGCCAGTGGGAGCACTGAAGCTTTCTTT. Amino acid sequence: CASEASGSTEAFF.

This clonotype has only a few counts. J is TRBJ2-7 and V is TRBV25-1; 11 nucleotides match TRBD1. Germline V gives CDR1 MGHDK, CDR2 SYGVNS. The CDR3 loop spans 15 amino acids. Trimming removed 1 base from V and 3 bases from J; junction bases left unmatched: 2. The CDR3, as DNA: TGTGCCAGCAGTGAATGGGGGACAGGGGGCTACGAGCAGTACTTC. Its protein product is CASSEWGTGGYEQYF.

This chain uses TRBV3-1 with TRBJ1-1; 8 nucleotides agree with TRBD1. The CDR3 is 15 residues long. Germline V gene sequence: CDR1 LGHDT, CDR2 YNNKEL (reference sequence). V lost 4 bases and J lost 5; bases outside the gene matches: 9. Here the CDR3 reads CASSPITGGGTEAFF. CDR3 nucleotide sequence: TGTGCCAGCAGCCCTATCACAGGGGGAGGGACTGAAGCTTTCTTT.

This clonotype has ten or more counts. The rearrangement joins TRBV7-2 to TRBJ2-3, with TRBD2 matching 10 bases. The CDR3 spans 15 residues. Germline V CDR1 and CDR2: SGHTA, FQGNSA. After removal of 2 bases from V and 1 base from J, the junction contained 0 bases not matched to a gene. The CDR3 DNA sequence: TGTGCCAGCAGCTTACTAGCGGGGGGCACAGATACGCAGTATTTT. Translated, it gives CASSLLAGGTDTQYF.